This T cell receptor beta chain was observed in a study of T cell responses to AZD1222 COVID-19 vaccine. V was trimmed by 0 bases and J by 7 bases, leaving 13 bases between them. CDR3 length equals 14 residues. CDR1 is ENHRY, CDR2 SYGVKD, per germline. The table came from immunoSEQ multiplex PCR; TCRdb's copy has only in-frame clones and leaves some out. The sample has around 78,000 clones, 90% seen once; the top ten hold around 3.4%. The receptor comes from an adult who received the AZD1222 COVID-19 vaccine. This chain links TRBV10-3 with TRBJ2-7, with no clear D. Sequences were derived from peripheral blood, sampled 28 days after the second AZD1222 dose. The CDR3 region is CAISESGYSREQYF. CDR3 in DNA: TGTGCCATCAGTGAGTCTGGTTACAGCAGGGAGCAGTACTTC.